A selection of T cell receptor beta chains follows, all from one sample in a study of T cell responses to AZD1222 COVID-19 vaccine. This table comes from immunoSEQ multiplex PCR, and its TCRdb copy is limited to in-frame clones, with some not included. This table holds 100,000 or so clones, approximately 91% found once. This specimen consisted of peripheral blood, obtained on day 0 of AZD1222 vaccination. The receptors shown here come from an adult in good health. CDR3s include the opening cysteine and the closing phenylalanine or tryptophan. Each record gives: D gene, clone size, CDR3 length, J gene, V gene, CDR3 DNA, CDR3 protein. The D gene is left open where the match is weak. Clone size appears in some rows only: once, few, many, or a class for an expanded clone.

>-|-|14|TRBJ1-5|TRBV5-6
TGTGCCAGCAGCTTGAGGGGGTCCAATCAGCCCCAGCATTTT
CASSLRGSNQPQHF
>-|-|18|TRBJ2-4|TRBV11-2
TGTGCCAGCAGCTTACAAAGCCCACAGGCAGTAGCCAAAAACATTCAGTACTTC
CASSLQSPQAVAKNIQYF
>-|-|19|TRBJ2-7|TRBV7-8
TGTGCCAGCAGCTTACCCGGCAGGACTACTTTCGGGAGCTCCTACGAGCAGTACTTC
CASSLPGRTTFGSSYEQYF
>TRBD1|-|17|TRBJ2-1|TRBV18
TGTGCCAGCTCAGGCTTCCCGGGACAGGGGGCGCGTAATGAGCAGTTCTTC
CASSGFPGQGARNEQFF
>TRBD1|-|15|TRBJ2-2|TRBV6-2/TRBV6-3
TGTGCCAGCAGTCTTACAGGGGCGGACACCGGGGAGCTGTTTTTT
CASSLTGADTGELFF
>-|-|15|TRBJ1-2|TRBV7-2
TGTGCCAGCAGCTTGGGGCAGGGAAAAAACTATGGCTACACCTTC
CASSLGQGKNYGYTF
>-|-|15|TRBJ2-6|TRBV18
TGTGCCAGCTCACGACAGGCCTCTGGGGCCAACGTCCTGACTTTC
CASSRQASGANVLTF
>-|once|13|TRBJ2-7|TRBV7-2
TGTGCCAGCAGCTTATTGAGGGCGGGAGAGCAGTACTTC
CASSLLRAGEQYF
>-|-|15|TRBJ1-5|TRBV5-1
TGCGCCAGCAGCGAACAGGGACATAGCAATCAGCCCCAGCATTTT
CASSEQGHSNQPQHF
>-|-|15|TRBJ1-1|TRBV6-2/TRBV6-3
TGTGCCAGCAGTGACCCTGGGACGGTTAACACTGAAGCTTTCTTT
CASSDPGTVNTEAFF
>-|-|14|TRBJ1-4|TRBV5-6
TGTGCCAGCAGCTCGTCCCCAACTAATGAAAAACTGTTTTTT
CASSSSPTNEKLFF
>-|-|14|TRBJ1-1|TRBV7-3
TGTGCCAGCAGCCCCGACAGGATGAACACTGAAGCTTTCTTT
CASSPDRMNTEAFF
>-|many|16|TRBJ1-6|TRBV28
TGTGCCAGCAGTTCCTGGAACGGACAGTATAATTCACCCCTCCACTTT
CASSSWNGQYNSPLHF
>TRBD2|-|16|TRBJ2-3|TRBV29-1
TGCAGCGTTGATGACCCAAGCGGGGGGGCTTTTGATACGCAGTATTTT
CSVDDPSGGAFDTQYF
>-|-|15|TRBJ1-4|TRBV18
TGTGCCAGCTCACCATCTTCTGCAACTAATGAAAAACTGTTTTTT
CASSPSSATNEKLFF
>TRBD1|-|16|TRBJ1-1|TRBV5-1
TGCGCCAGCAGCTCTAGACAGGGGGCTGTGGACACTGAAGCTTTCTTT
CASSSRQGAVDTEAFF
>-|once|15|TRBJ1-1|TRBV4-1
TGCGCCAGCAGCCAAACGGGCCTGGGTAGTATTGAAGCTTTCTTT
CASSQTGLGSIEAFF
>TRBD1|-|16|TRBJ2-1|TRBV11-3
TGTGCCAGCAGCTCACGACAGGGCGGGTCCTACAATGAGCAGTTCTTC
CASSSRQGGSYNEQFF
>TRBD2|-|14|TRBJ2-2|TRBV29-1
TGCAGCGTAGGCAGCGGGGCGAACACCGGGGAGCTGTTTTTT
CSVGSGANTGELFF
>-|-|12|TRBJ2-1|TRBV7-9
TGTGCCAGCAGCCCGACCCAGCCTGAGCAGTTCTTC
CASSPTQPEQFF
>-|-|17|TRBJ1-6|TRBV2
TGTGCCAGCAGTGAAGCGGGTACAGCCTCCTATAATTCACCCCTCCACTTT
CASSEAGTASYNSPLHF
>TRBD1|-|17|TRBJ1-3|TRBV5-1
TGCGCCAGCAGCTCGGGGACAGGGCGAGGCTCTGGAAACACCATATATTTT
CASSSGTGRGSGNTIYF
>-|-|12|TRBJ1-2|TRBV4-1
TGCGCCAGCAGCCAAGAGTACGGGGATATCACCTTC
CASSQEYGDITF
>TRBD1|-|17|TRBJ1-6|TRBV4-2
TGTGCCAGCAGCCAAGAGGTCTTGCACAGGGGAGGTTCACCCCTCCACTTT
CASSQEVLHRGGSPLHF
>-|once|14|TRBJ2-3|TRBV2
TGTGCCAGCACTCCCCAGAGGGGCACAGATACGCAGTATTTT
CASTPQRGTDTQYF
>TRBD1|-|13|TRBJ1-2|TRBV29-1
TGCAGCGTTGTTGGTACAGGGGGCGCCGGCTACACCTTC
CSVVGTGGAGYTF
>-|few|16|TRBJ1-5|TRBV7-9
TGTGCCAGCAGCCTCAGTCGTGTTGGCCGCAATCAGCCCCAGCATTTT
CASSLSRVGRNQPQHF
>TRBD1|-|14|TRBJ1-2|TRBV5-1
TGCGCCAGCAGCCCGGGACAGGCTAACTATGGCTACACCTTC
CASSPGQANYGYTF
>TRBD2|-|13|TRBJ2-3|TRBV19
TGTGCTGGGCCTAGCGGGACCACAGATACGCAGTATTTT
CAGPSGTTDTQYF
>-|-|14|TRBJ2-3|TRBV2
TGTGCCAGCAGTGGTGCGAGGGGGACAGATACGCAGTATTTT
CASSGARGTDTQYF
>-|many|13|TRBJ2-2|TRBV7-9
TGTGCCAGCAGCCCTTGGGGGACCGGGGAGCTGTTTTTT
CASSPWGTGELFF
>-|-|14|TRBJ2-5|TRBV19
TGTGCCAGTAGTCCACGGCCCGGACAAGAGACCCAGTACTTC
CASSPRPGQETQYF
>TRBD2|-|16|TRBJ2-1|TRBV6-5
TGTGCCAGCAGTTACTCGGGACTAGCGGCCTTCAATGAGCAGTTCTTC
CASSYSGLAAFNEQFF
>TRBD1|few|13|TRBJ1-2|TRBV11-2
TGTGCCAGCAGCCCCGCAGGGGGGCGAGGCTACACCTTC
CASSPAGGRGYTF
>TRBD1|-|17|TRBJ1-1|TRBV4-2
TGTGCCAGCAGCCCGAACCGCAGGGGGCATACTTATTCTGAAGCTTTCTTT
CASSPNRRGHTYSEAFF
>TRBD2|-|14|TRBJ2-7|TRBV7-9
TGTGCCAGCAGCTTAACCGGGACTAGCGGGGTGCAGTACTTC
CASSLTGTSGVQYF
>TRBD1|-|13|TRBJ1-1|TRBV30
TGTGCCTGGGGACAGGGGGGGAACACTGAAGCTTTCTTT
CAWGQGGNTEAFF
>-|-|13|TRBJ1-1|TRBV6-5
TGTGCCAGCACCGGACAGATGAACACTGAAGCTTTCTTT
CASTGQMNTEAFF